Below are 4 T cell receptor beta chains sequenced from a single sample in a study of T cell repertoires in cytomegalovirus infection. A single record per CDR3 protein comes from TCRdb applying MiXCR to the reads. The sample has around 240,000 distinct CDR3 sequences; about 20% are singletons. The sample taken for sequencing was CD8+ T cells from PBMCs. The origin of the receptors is a human donor in good health (CMV status not recorded). Some clones in this sample may be carry-over from other donors' samples.

The genes are TRBV7-4 and TRBJ2-6; possibly TRBD2 for D (5 bases). V was pared by 1 base and J by 14 bases, with 12 bases between. Germline CDR1 reads SGHVT; CDR2 reads SQSDAQ. The CDR3 sequence is 13 residues long. CDR3 coding DNA: TGTGCCAGCAGCTTAGGTGGAGGCGTCTTCCTGACTTTC. It specifies CASSLGGGVFLTF.

This clonotype was recorded many times. V usage is TRBV7-6 and J usage is TRBJ1-2; 7 nucleotides align to TRBD1. This CDR3 has 19 residues. Germline values: CDR1 SGHVS, CDR2 FNYEAQ. The V segment lost 1 base and the J segment 0 bases; nucleotides outside the gene matches: 14. Here the CDR3 DNA reads TGTGCCAGCAGCTTAGAGGTTTGGGGACAGAAAGCTACTAACTATGGCTACACCTTC. Translation gives CASSLEVWGQKATNYGYTF.

This clonotype was picked up many times. The rearrangement joins TRBV7-3 to TRBJ2-1; 8 bases fit TRBD2. From germline, CDR1 is SGHTA and CDR2 FQGTGA. The CDR3 is 18 amino acids. Trimming cost V 2 bases and J 0 bases; bases outside gene matches: 9. The CDR3 is CASSLEVSGMSSYNEQFF. CDR3 bases: TGTGCCAGCAGCTTAGAAGTTAGCGGGATGAGCTCCTACAATGAGCAGTTCTTC.

The CDR3 reads CASSSLFLAATDTQYF. CDR3 DNA sequence: TGTGCCAGCAGTTCCCTATTCCTCGCAGCCACAGATACGCAGTATTTT. The V gene is TRBV28, the J gene TRBJ2-3, with D uncertain. Germline CDR1 MDHEN, CDR2 SYDVKM. The CDR3 is 16 amino acids. Trimming stripped 4 bases from V and 2 bases from J, with 16 bases between.